This TCR beta chain emerged from a study of T cell repertoires in cytomegalovirus infection. This clonotype has ten or more counts. In germline, CDR1 is SQVTM, CDR2 ANQGSEA. Losses at the gene ends were 3 bases for V and 0 bases for J; bases not matched to a gene: 9. This CDR3 comprises 18 residues. Via MiXCR, TCRdb re-called the reads, giving one row per CDR3 protein. The sample yields roughly 190,000 distinct CDR3 sequences, about a tenth seen once. The specimen sequenced was PBMCs. The chain joins TRBV29-1 to TRBJ2-1; 12 bases agree with TRBD2. The receptor's source is a human donor in good health (CMV status not recorded). Some clones in this sample may be carry-over from other donors' samples. CDR3 region: CSVEGLAGGPGSYNEQFF. DNA of the CDR3: TGCAGCGTTGAGGGTCTAGCGGGAGGGCCGGGCTCCTACAATGAGCAGTTCTTC.